This T cell receptor (beta chain) was retrieved from a study of read filtering for tumor transcriptome and immune sequencing. Study-level information: Transcriptome libraries were built from DNase-treated RNA.

This clonotype was counted at least ten times. This library used approximately 390 ng RNA and molecular barcoded adaptors spanning alpha/delta and beta/gamma chains. MiXCR, applied by TCRdb to the reads, yields one record per CDR3 protein. The sample contains around 130,000 distinct CDR3 sequences, under 15% of which appear only once. The V and J ends lost 0 bases and 5 bases respectively, with 5 bases between them. There are 13 residues in the CDR3. Per germline, CDR1 SGHRS and CDR2 YFSETQ. At the time of active disease, bone marrow was collected from every patient. Material for sequencing was a population of CD138-negative cells sorted from bone marrow. The chain employs TRBV5-1 and TRBJ2-2; D is undetermined. This TCR derives from a donor over 35 with multiple myeloma. In DNA, the CDR3 is TGCGCCAGCAGCTTGGACTCAACCGGGGAGCTGTTTTTT. This sequence encodes CASSLDSTGELFF.